A selection of T cell receptor beta chains follows, all from one sample in a study of T-cell memory formation after mild COVID-19. TCRdb ran MiXCR on the 5' RACE reads and lists one entry per CDR3 protein. The data show 100,000 or so distinct CDR3 sequences, approximately 10% seen once. Sequences were obtained from PBMCs or a T cell subset sorted from them (not recorded which). These receptors came from a man younger than 30 who had mild COVID-19 (a few samples of this study predate the infection). Cell type and time point are not known. Both conserved end residues are trimmed from each CDR3. D genes are given only for firm matches. Size values are once, few and many counts, or a class for expanded clones, and some rows have none.

v_call,clone_size,d_call,j_call,cdr3_aa
TRBV5-6,few,-,TRBJ2-1,ASSLELGNEQF
TRBV10-3,-,-,TRBJ2-2,AISADWARELF
TRBV5-5,-,-,TRBJ1-1,ASSPLPGISLNTEAF
TRBV12-3/TRBV12-4,many,-,TRBJ1-3,ASSLVQGIY
TRBV5-1,-,-,TRBJ2-7,ASSWGGDEQY
TRBV9,few,-,TRBJ1-6,ASSVEGGLGNSPLH
TRBV4-1,many,-,TRBJ2-5,ASSQVGLGQETQY
TRBV4-1,-,-,TRBJ1-1,ASSPLTGMNTEAF
TRBV4-1,-,TRBD1,TRBJ1-5,ASSQDQGQVGAQPQH
TRBV7-6,few,-,TRBJ1-1,ASSLTIVGQRNTEAF
TRBV29-1,few,-,TRBJ1-1,SAGASLEAF
TRBV7-9,few,TRBD1,TRBJ1-2,ASRTGEEGYT
TRBV7-6,few,-,TRBJ2-2,ASSPGETGELF
TRBV27,-,-,TRBJ2-7,ASSFTTVGRSYEQY
TRBV5-6,few,TRBD2,TRBJ2-1,ASSGTSGGKSF
TRBV7-3,-,TRBD2,TRBJ2-2,ASSVTSPGELF
TRBV28,-,-,TRBJ2-7,ASSLPPRDEQY
TRBV28,-,TRBD1,TRBJ1-1,ASSHWTGKNTEAF
TRBV7-8,few,TRBD2,TRBJ2-5,ASSFFRGGPGGAQY
TRBV5-1,many,TRBD2,TRBJ2-1,ASYHHASGGNNEQF
TRBV7-9,few,TRBD2,TRBJ2-3,ASSQLAGVTNTQY
TRBV5-6,-,TRBD2,TRBJ2-1,ASSLELAGGREQF
TRBV6-1,few,TRBD1,TRBJ1-1,AGGQLNTEAF
TRBV2,-,-,TRBJ2-2,AIKFGELF
TRBV13,-,TRBD1,TRBJ2-7,ASSVTTTGGSEQY
TRBV7-6,many,-,TRBJ2-1,ASSRTRGSESYNEQF
TRBV12-3/TRBV12-4,few,TRBD1,TRBJ1-4,ASSLVPGQGNEKLF
TRBV11-2,many,-,TRBJ2-5,ASRDYYQETQY
TRBV19,-,-,TRBJ2-1,ASSITASSYNEQF
TRBV3-1,few,-,TRBJ2-5,ASSQRPAGGTQY
TRBV27,few,TRBD1,TRBJ2-2,ASSGTGGFGELF
TRBV5-8,-,-,TRBJ2-6,ASSFLRDGANVLT
TRBV11-2,-,TRBD2,TRBJ2-1,ASSYPPTGLAGYNEQF
TRBV6-5,few,-,TRBJ1-5,ASSLRGHNQPQH
TRBV7-9,-,TRBD1,TRBJ1-2,ASSTRDRGSGYGYT
TRBV6-5,-,-,TRBJ1-5,ASSTGFGNQPQH
TRBV29-1,few,-,TRBJ1-1,NVEGGNTEAF